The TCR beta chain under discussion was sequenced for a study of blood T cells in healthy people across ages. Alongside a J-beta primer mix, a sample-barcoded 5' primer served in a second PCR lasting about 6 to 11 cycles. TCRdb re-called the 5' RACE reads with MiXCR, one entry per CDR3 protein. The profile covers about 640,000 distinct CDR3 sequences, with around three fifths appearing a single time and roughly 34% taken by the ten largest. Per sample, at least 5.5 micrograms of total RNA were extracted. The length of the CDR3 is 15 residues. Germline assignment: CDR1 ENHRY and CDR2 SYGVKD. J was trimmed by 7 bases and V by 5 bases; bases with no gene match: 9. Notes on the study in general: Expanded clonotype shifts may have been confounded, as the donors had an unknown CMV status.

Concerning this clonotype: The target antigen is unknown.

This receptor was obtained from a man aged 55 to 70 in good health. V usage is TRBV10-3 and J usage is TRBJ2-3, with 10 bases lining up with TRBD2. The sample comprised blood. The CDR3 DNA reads TGTGCCATCAGTCAACCCCTAGCGGGGGCACATACGCAGTATTTT. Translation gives CAISQPLAGAHTQYF.